This TCR beta chain was captured in a study of T cells in Graves' hyperthyroidism and ophthalmopathy. Overall study results and limits: Most clonotypes expanded in thyroid above 0.001 were likewise present in blood. Ophthalmopathy was separated from stable hyperthyroidism by a 13 V-J model.

Trimming at V came to 5 bases and at J to 9 bases, leaving 27 bases not matched to a gene. The CDR3 runs 22 residues. Looked up from germline, CDR1 is SGHTA and CDR2 is FQGNSA. Patients affected by ophthalmopathy presented a Clinical Activity Score of at least 3, a NOSPECS grade of at least 4, and disease duration below 3 months. Concerning this clonotype: Its antigen is unknown.

The TCR beta CDR3 regions underwent amplification using RNA transcripts as the source. When the TCR CDR3 underwent first-round RT-PCR, the HTBI primer set was used. TCRdb analysed the multiplex PCR reads with MiXCR anew, one entry per CDR3 protein. This sample has 500,000 to 650,000 distinct CDR3 sequences, with roughly 15% found just once. This sequence was found in a woman in her fifties or sixties with Graves' ophthalmopathy. The sequencing sample was made of blood. The rearrangement links TRBV7-2 to TRBJ2-1, with TRBD2 identical over 14 bases. The CDR3 spells CASSDGNSGTSGSRVYEREQFF. DNA for the CDR3: TGTGCCAGCAGCGATGGAAACTCCGGGACTAGCGGGAGTCGAGTCTACGAACGTGAGCAGTTCTTC.